This T cell receptor beta chain was profiled in a study of shared clonotypes between healthy human individuals. Study-wide background: Donors were a couple of women and a few men aged 18 to 49.

Study-wide results and caveats: Inspection by rarefaction showed sorted-subset sequencing to be incomplete despite large depth.

Clones were read by immunoSEQ multiplex PCR, and TCRdb kept only the in-frame ones, dropping some. The sample shows some 600,000 clones, 90% to 97% of them seen only once. Naive CD8 cells were CD45RO-negative, positively selected for CCR7, excluding terminally differentiated effector memory CD45RA+ cells. To note about this clone: Its antigen is undetermined.

The sequenced sample was naive CD8+ T cells sorted from blood. The clonotype originates from a woman aged 25 to 39 in good health.

The DNA of the CDR3 is TGTGCCAGTAGTATAGCGGGAGAGAGGTACGAGCAGTACTTC. Amino acids: CASSIAGERYEQYF. This chain connects TRBV19 to TRBJ2-7; possible D gene TRBD2, 6 bases. V was shortened by 1 base and J by 4 bases, with 11 bases between the two germline ends. The CDR3 extends over 14 amino acids. Per germline, CDR1 LNHDA and CDR2 SQIVND (reference sequence). Combining the CDR3 with reference TRBV19 and TRBJ2-7 gives the whole variable domain DGGITQSPKYLFRKEGQNVTLSCEQNLNHDAMYWYRQDPGQGLRLIYYSQIVNDFQKGDIAEGYSVSREKKESFPLTVTSAQKNPTAFYLCASSIAGERYEQYFGPGTRLTVT.